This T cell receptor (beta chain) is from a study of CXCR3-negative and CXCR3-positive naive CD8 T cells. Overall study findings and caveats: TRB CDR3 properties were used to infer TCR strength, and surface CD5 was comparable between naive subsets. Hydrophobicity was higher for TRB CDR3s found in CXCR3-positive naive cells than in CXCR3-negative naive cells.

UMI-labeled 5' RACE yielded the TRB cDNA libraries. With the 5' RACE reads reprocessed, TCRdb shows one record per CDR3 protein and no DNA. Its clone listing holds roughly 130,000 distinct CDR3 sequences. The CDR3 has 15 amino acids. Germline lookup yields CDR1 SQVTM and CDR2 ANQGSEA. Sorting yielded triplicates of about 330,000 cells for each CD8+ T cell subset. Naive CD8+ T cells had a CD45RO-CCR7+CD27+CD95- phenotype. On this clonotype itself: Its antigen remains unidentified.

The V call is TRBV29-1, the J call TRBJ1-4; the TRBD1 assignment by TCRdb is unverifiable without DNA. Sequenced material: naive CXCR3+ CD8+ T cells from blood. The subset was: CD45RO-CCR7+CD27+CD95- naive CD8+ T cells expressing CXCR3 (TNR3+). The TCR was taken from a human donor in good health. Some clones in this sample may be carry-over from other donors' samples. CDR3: CSVEWGQGKNEKLFF.